The clone carrying this T cell receptor beta chain was picked up many times. Its antigen is not identified. Every naive CD8 library was made from between about 17,000 and 1,000,000 sorted cells with 10%, 30% or 50% RNA. The data were obtained in a study of molecular identifiers for immune sequencing clone quantification. Overall study results and limits: Effector cells kept over 98% of their molecules in clones above 20 RNA copies, while naive cells kept under 1% there. Spiked TCR RNA from one Jurkat cell reportedly showed up when mixed among 950,000 to 1,000,000 naive cells.

One entry per CDR3 protein, called by TCRdb with MiXCR from the PCR reads. The sample carries more than 450,000 distinct CDR3 sequences, less than 30% recorded once. The CDR3 covers 12 residues. Germline CDR1 reads DFQATT; CDR2 reads SNEGSKA (reference sequence). The germline V and J ends were trimmed by 6 bases and 5 bases, with 14 bases remaining between them. Material: naive CD8+ T cells from blood, with Jurkat cell RNA spiked in. The sample's subset: FACS-sorted CD8+CD4-CCR7+CD45RA+ naive T cells. The rearrangement uses TRBV20-1 and TRBJ2-7, with D possibly TRBD2 on 6 matching bases. This receptor was identified in a human donor in good health. Some libraries in this study had Jurkat cell RNA spiked in. The CDR3 loop is CSARRLENEQYF. The CDR3 DNA follows: TGCAGTGCCAGAAGACTAGAGAACGAGCAGTACTTC.